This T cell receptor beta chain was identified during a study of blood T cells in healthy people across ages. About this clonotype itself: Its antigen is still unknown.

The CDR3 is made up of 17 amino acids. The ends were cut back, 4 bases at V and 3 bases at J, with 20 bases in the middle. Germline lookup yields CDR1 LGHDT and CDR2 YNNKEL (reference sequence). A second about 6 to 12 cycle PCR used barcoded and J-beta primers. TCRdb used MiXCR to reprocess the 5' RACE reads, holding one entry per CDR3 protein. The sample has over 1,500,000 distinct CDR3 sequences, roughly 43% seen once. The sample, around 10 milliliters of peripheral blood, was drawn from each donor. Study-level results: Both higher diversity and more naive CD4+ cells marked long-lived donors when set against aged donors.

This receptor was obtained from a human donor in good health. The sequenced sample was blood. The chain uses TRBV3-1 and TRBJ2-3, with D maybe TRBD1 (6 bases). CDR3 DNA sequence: TGTGCCAGCAGCCTATGGACAGCTTTAGAAGTAACAGATACGCAGTATTTT. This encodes CASSLWTALEVTDTQYF.